This TCR beta chain was identified during a study of cytomegalovirus exposure and HLA in healthy donors. Findings and caveats of the study: In a later analysis, a missense DCLRE1C variant was linked to TCR beta V- and J-gene trimming.

This clone was detected a few times. What it recognizes is unknown. The ends lost 2 bases at V and 8 bases at J; junction bases unmatched: 6. This CDR3 comprises 16 residues. CDR1 and CDR2 (germline): MNHNY, SVGAGI (reference sequence). In the PCR, 60 Vbeta and 13 Jbeta primers were used. The repertoire was sequenced with immunoSEQ multiplex PCR; TCRdb's copy has only in-frame clones and lacks some. The profile shows about 190,000 clones, roughly 80% of them singletons. The donors, nominally healthy at sampling, likely had unrecorded immune exposures. Sequenced sample: PBMCs. The V call is TRBV6-6, the J call TRBJ1-4; TRBD1 matches at 12 bases. The receptor was isolated from a young woman in good health and CMV-seropositive. CDR3 nucleotides: TGTGCCAGCAGTTACGAGGGACAGGGGGCAAAAGAAAAACTGTTTTTT. Its protein product is CASSYEGQGAKEKLFF.